The 3 T cell receptor beta chains listed next were all sequenced from one sample in a study of T cell repertoires in cytomegalovirus infection. MiXCR was run by TCRdb on the reads, yielding one entry per CDR3 protein. Seen here are about 740,000 distinct CDR3 sequences, about a third observed once, and the top ten hold under 3%. The specimen sequenced was PBMCs. The receptors were sampled from a human donor in good health (CMV status not recorded). Some clones in this sample may be carry-over from other donors' samples.

The V gene is TRBV27, the J gene TRBJ2-1, with 9 bases fitting TRBD2. The germline CDR1 and CDR2 sequences are MNHEY and SMNVEV (reference sequence). J was trimmed by 6 bases and V by 5 bases; bases with no gene match: 8. CDR3 length: 15 amino acids. This CDR3 is CASSALRGRANEQFF. CDR3 bases: TGTGCCAGCAGTGCCCTTCGCGGGAGGGCCAATGAGCAGTTCTTC.

V usage is TRBV5-1 and J usage is TRBJ2-1, with D unclear. The V gene's germline CDR1 is SGHRS and CDR2 YFSETQ. The CDR3 sequence is 14 residues long. Trimming pared 6 bases from V and 7 bases from J, leaving 17 bases between. The CDR3 reads CASIRPIKRNEQFF. The CDR3 coding sequence is TGCGCCAGCATCCGTCCTATCAAAAGGAATGAGCAGTTCTTC.

The gene calls are TRBV2 and TRBJ1-4; D unclear. Deletions cut 6 bases from V and 0 bases from J, with 11 bases between. Looked up from germline, CDR1 is SNHLY and CDR2 is FYNNEI. This CDR3 has 15 amino acids. CDR3 DNA sequence: TGTGCCAGCAGGGACGGGAGTACAACTAATGAAAAACTGTTTTTT. It encodes CASRDGSTTNEKLFF.